This passage covers 5 T cell receptor beta chains from one sample sequenced in a study of T cells after yellow fever vaccination. Using its own MiXCR run on the 5' RACE reads, TCRdb lists one record per CDR3 protein. The sample contains about 320,000 distinct CDR3 sequences, approximately 4% of which appear only once. The specimen was PBMCs, collected 15 days after the yellow fever booster vaccination. These receptors came from a man between 18 and 29 years old who received the YFV17D yellow fever vaccine.

This clonotype was detected many times. The chain employs TRBV12-3 or TRBV12-4 and TRBJ2-2; no clear D gene. The CDR3 is 13 residues long. V was pared by 3 bases and J by 5 bases, with 7 bases between. DNA for the CDR3: TGTGCCAGCAGTTTTCTCCAGACCGGGGAGCTGTTTTTT. Translation gives CASSFLQTGELFF.

A remark on this clonotype: As the CDR3 is not closed by the conserved phenylalanine or tryptophan, this likely results from a read error. It is unclear where the CDR3 begins or ends on the DNA, so no DNA is shown, and the CDR3 is as TCRdb lists it. The chain carries TRBV12-5 and TRBJ2-1; the table's TRBD2 call for D was not verified on the DNA. Germline V gives CDR1 LGHNT, CDR2 FRNRAP. The CDR3 spans 11 residues, counting both ends. CDR3 sequence reads: CASGLELAGGI.

This clonotype was seen at least ten times. V is TRBV4-2 and J is TRBJ2-5, with 7 bases matching TRBD2. Trimming took 5 bases from V and 1 from J; bases not matched to a gene: 7. Looked up from germline, CDR1 is LGHNA and CDR2 is YNFKEQ. CDR3 length: 15 residues. The CDR3 is CASSGRGSRQETQYF. DNA of the CDR3: TGTGCCAGCAGCGGGAGGGGTTCGCGCCAAGAGACCCAGTACTTC.

This clonotype was observed a handful of times. V gene TRBV7-9 combines with J gene TRBJ2-3; D may match TRBD1 or TRBD2 (5 bases each). Germline CDR1 reads SEHNR; CDR2 reads FQNEAQ (reference sequence). V was shortened by 2 bases and J by 0 bases, with 12 bases between the two germline ends. The CDR3 has 16 residues. The CDR3 sequence: CASSLIRGPSTDTQYF. The CDR3 DNA sequence: TGTGCCAGCAGCTTAATCCGGGGACCTAGCACAGATACGCAGTATTTT.

This chain connects TRBV30 to TRBJ1-4; the D is unclear. Between the trimmed V and J ends, which lost 3 bases and 8 bases, there was a span of 19 bases. The CDR3 is 15 amino acids. Looked up from germline, CDR1 is GTSNPN and CDR2 is SVGIG (reference sequence). Here the CDR3 reads CAWRTMSLSREKLFF. Here the CDR3 DNA reads TGTGCCTGGAGAACCATGAGTCTCTCAAGGGAAAAACTGTTTTTT.